This TCR beta chain is drawn from a study of T cell changes during pregnancy in multiple sclerosis. Assay: immunoSEQ multiplex PCR; the TCRdb copy retains only in-frame clones and omits some. The sample shows more than 50,000 clones, roughly 94% of them seen only once. This CDR3 is built from 18 residues. Deletions cut 3 bases from V and 3 bases from J, with 20 bases between. Germline CDR1 and CDR2: SGHVS and FQNEAQ. The chain recombines TRBV7-8 with TRBJ2-2; tentative D call: TRBD2 (5 bases). The receptor was isolated from a female donor with multiple sclerosis, enrolled in a pregnancy study. The sequenced sample was CD8+ T cells from peripheral blood mononuclear cells, obtained after pregnancy. The CDR3 sequence is CASSLATGRGLDTGELFF. The CDR3 nucleotides are TGTGCCAGCAGCTTGGCCACTGGACGAGGACTGGACACCGGGGAGCTGTTTTTT.